The rows below give T cell receptor beta chains drawn from one sample of a study of shared clonotypes between healthy human individuals. TCRdb keeps only in-frame clones here, not all; method: immunoSEQ multiplex PCR. Here the sample spans some 2,000,000 clones, approximately 95% being singletons. Sequenced material: naive CD4+ T cells sorted from blood. Receptors were obtained from a man younger than 35 in good health. CDR3s include the opening cysteine and the closing phenylalanine or tryptophan.

len,v_gene,j_gene,CDR3aa
14,TRBV10-2,TRBJ1-5,CASSEAGRVQPQHF
13,TRBV9,TRBJ2-7,CASSVGESYEQYF
13,TRBV19,TRBJ1-6,CASEQGAASPLHF
14,TRBV6-1,TRBJ1-2,CASSETTVGYGYTF
12,TRBV29-1,TRBJ1-4,CSVGQGNEKLFF
21,TRBV5-1,TRBJ1-4,CASSLDLRRDRGRDLNEKLFF
13,TRBV5-1,TRBJ2-5,CASTPQGRETQYF
15,TRBV9,TRBJ1-1,CASSVGTGLNTEAFF
14,TRBV10-3,TRBJ1-4,CAIRAAPELEKLFF
15,TRBV19,TRBJ1-4,CASSTQGSSMQKLFF
13,TRBV11-3,TRBJ2-2,CASSGTYTGELFF
15,TRBV27,TRBJ1-5,CASLNRDRAYQPQHF
17,TRBV4-1,TRBJ2-7,CASSQVFSGQGLYEQYF
13,TRBV6-1,TRBJ2-7,CASTAGDTYEQYF
16,TRBV5-1,TRBJ2-2,CASSATSGRNTGELFF
15,TRBV29-1,TRBJ2-3,CSVVASGGGTDTQYF
14,TRBV6-5,TRBJ2-1,CASSPSGSGNEQFF
16,TRBV6-1,TRBJ2-6,CASSAGGRAGANVLTF
16,TRBV27,TRBJ2-7,CASSSRRLVGAYEQYF
15,TRBV19,TRBJ2-3,CASTTTGGATDTQYF
15,TRBV7-8,TRBJ2-5,CASSLDRAPQETQYF
16,TRBV2,TRBJ1-6,CASLPWVGGGGSPLHF
15,TRBV5-6,TRBJ1-3,CASSPTGTWGNTIYF
15,TRBV6-4,TRBJ2-2,CASSVSSQNTGELFF
15,TRBV6-5,TRBJ1-1,CASSPTTEVLTEAFF
14,TRBV5-1,TRBJ2-5,CASSRTGAGETQYF
17,TRBV6-1,TRBJ1-5,CASRGDRVAWGNQPQHF
15,TRBV7-9,TRBJ2-7,CASSLGGNPTYEQYF
15,TRBV14,TRBJ2-1,CASSFRTSANNEQFF
15,TRBV10-3,TRBJ2-7,CAIRQAVAADYEQYF
15,TRBV10-2,TRBJ2-3,CASSELAGGTDTQYF
14,TRBV27,TRBJ2-5,CASSPGTDQETQYF
13,TRBV11-2,TRBJ2-7,CASSSGSSYEQYF
15,TRBV7-2,TRBJ1-3,CASSLSGLVGNTIYF
16,TRBV5-6,TRBJ2-2,CASRWTGKINTGELFF
15,TRBV11-2,TRBJ2-5,CASSPGTQNQETQYF
14,TRBV5-4,TRBJ2-5,CASSLGVPGETQYF
16,TRBV6-6,TRBJ2-7,CASSYPSRSPSGEQYF
14,TRBV5-1,TRBJ2-1,CASSKGGGYNEQFF
15,TRBV7-2,TRBJ2-5,CASSLLWGAEETQYF
13,TRBV2,TRBJ1-6,CASSDLRNSPLHF
13,TRBV18,TRBJ2-2,CASSPLLVGELFF
11,TRBV20-1,TRBJ1-1,CSVADRVGAFF
15,TRBV5-8,TRBJ2-7,CASSPRTRASYEQYF
15,TRBV10-3,TRBJ2-1,CAISEGTGPPREQFF
15,TRBV5-6,TRBJ1-1,CASSLDRLTYTEAFF
13,TRBV2,TRBJ1-1,CASTRPPNTEAFF
13,TRBV6-4,TRBJ2-3,CASSTGGTDTQYF
13,TRBV6-1,TRBJ1-1,CASKGQVNTEAFF
13,TRBV7-2,TRBJ1-1,CASSSSLNTEAFF
19,TRBV27,TRBJ1-6,CASSYLKTGGYEWGSPLHF
13,TRBV7-2,TRBJ2-7,CASRSGQHYEQYF
12,TRBV7-2,TRBJ1-2,CASTFQANGYTF
16,TRBV5-5,TRBJ1-2,CASSLDWTISNYGYTF
15,TRBV5-4,TRBJ2-3,CASSRAGGLPDTQYF
13,TRBV7-2,TRBJ1-1,CASSPRTEAEAFF
15,TRBV6-1,TRBJ1-4,CASSDRQGRGEKLFF
15,TRBV5-4,TRBJ1-6,CASSSGGMVYSPLHF
15,TRBV7-2,TRBJ2-1,CASSSRLGGINEQFF